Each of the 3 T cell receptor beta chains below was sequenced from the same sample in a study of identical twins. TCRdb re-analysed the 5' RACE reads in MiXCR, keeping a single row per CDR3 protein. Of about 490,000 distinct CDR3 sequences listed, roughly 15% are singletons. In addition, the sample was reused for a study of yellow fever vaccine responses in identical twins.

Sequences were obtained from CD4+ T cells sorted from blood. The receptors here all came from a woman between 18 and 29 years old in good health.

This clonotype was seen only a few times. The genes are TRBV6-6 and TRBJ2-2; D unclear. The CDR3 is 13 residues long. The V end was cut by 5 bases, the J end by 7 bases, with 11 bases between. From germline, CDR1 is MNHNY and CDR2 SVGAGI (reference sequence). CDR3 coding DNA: TGTGCCAGCAGTCCACGACTCGTCGGGGAGCTGTTTTTT. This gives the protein CASSPRLVGELFF.

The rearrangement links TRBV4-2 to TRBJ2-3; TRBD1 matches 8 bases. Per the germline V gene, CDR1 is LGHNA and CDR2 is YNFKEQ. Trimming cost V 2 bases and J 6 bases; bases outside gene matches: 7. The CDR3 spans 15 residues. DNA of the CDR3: TGTGCCAGCAGCCAACTGACAGGGGTGGGGGATACGCAGTATTTT. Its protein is CASSQLTGVGDTQYF.

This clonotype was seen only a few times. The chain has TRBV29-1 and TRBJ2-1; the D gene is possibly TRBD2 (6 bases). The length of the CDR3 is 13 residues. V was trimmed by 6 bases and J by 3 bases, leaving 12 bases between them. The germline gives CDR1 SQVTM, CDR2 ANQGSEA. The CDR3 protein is CSVLRRGYNEQFF. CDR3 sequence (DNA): TGCAGCGTCCTTCGGCGGGGCTACAATGAGCAGTTCTTC.